Listed here are 27 T cell receptor beta chains from one sample, sequenced in a study of T cells after yellow fever vaccination. TCRdb ran MiXCR on the 5' RACE reads and lists one entry per CDR3 protein. The data contain hundreds of thousands of distinct CDR3 sequences, roughly 3.5% of them singletons. Sequenced here: PBMCs, sampled on the day of the yellow fever booster vaccination. These receptors were collected from a man in his late teens or twenties who received the YFV17D yellow fever vaccine.

This clonotype was counted between two and nine times. The chain uses TRBV5-6 and TRBJ2-7, with 9 bases lining up with TRBD1. From germline, CDR1 is SGHDT and CDR2 YYEEEE. This CDR3 is built from 14 residues. V lost 4 bases, J lost 5 bases, and 7 bases stayed unmatched. CDR3 sequence (DNA): TGTGCCAGCAGCGTGGCCGGGACAGGGCACGAGCAGTACGTC. It translates to CASSVAGTGHEQYV.

This clonotype was observed many times. The chain links TRBV20-1 to TRBJ2-5; D unresolved. The germline V gene has CDR1 DFQATT and CDR2 SNEGSKA (reference sequence). Deletions cut 3 bases from V and 5 bases from J, with 13 bases between. The CDR3 contains 13 residues. This CDR3 reads CSASRTNSETQYF. CDR3 DNA: TGCAGTGCTAGCCGAACTAATTCGGAGACCCAGTACTTC.

This clonotype has ten or more counts. This chain links TRBV4-3 with TRBJ2-5; D uncertain. V shed 1 base and J shed 2 bases, with 11 bases lying between them. The germline gives CDR1 LGHNA, CDR2 YSLEER. CDR3 length: 15 amino acids. This CDR3 reads CASSQGSIRQETQYF. CDR3 sequence (DNA): TGCGCCAGCAGCCAAGGAAGTATCAGGCAAGAGACCCAGTACTTC.

This clonotype was counted ten times or more. V usage is TRBV4-2 and J usage is TRBJ2-1; tentative D call: TRBD2 (6 bases). This CDR3 contains 18 residues. Trimming removed 3 bases from V and 0 bases from J, with 18 bases in between. CDR1 is LGHNA, CDR2 YNFKEQ, per germline. In DNA, the CDR3 is TGTGCCAGCAGCCAGGAGCCTTCTAGCGTGAGCTCCTACAATGAGCAGTTCTTC. Its translation: CASSQEPSSVSSYNEQFF.

This clonotype was picked up many times. The chain joins TRBV5-1 to TRBJ2-7; D not resolved. This CDR3 is built from 12 residues. V lost 1 base and J lost 5, with 7 bases in between. Germline-derived CDR1 and CDR2 are SGHRS and YFSETQ. This chain's CDR3 is CASSLTGNEQYF. The DNA for the CDR3 is TGCGCCAGCAGCTTGACGGGTAACGAGCAGTACTTC. The full variable domain, its missing parts supplied by reference TRBV5-1 and TRBJ2-7, is KAGVTQTPRYLIKTRGQQVTLSCSPISGHRSVSWYQQTPGQGLQFLFEYFSETQRNKGNFPGRFSGRQFSNSRSEMNVSTLELGDSALYLCASSLTGNEQYFGPGTRLTVT.

In this sample, this clonotype turned up many times. The chain links TRBV25-1 to TRBJ2-7; D is tentatively TRBD1 or TRBD2 (5 bases each). The CDR3 is made up of 15 amino acids. The germline CDR1 and CDR2 sequences are MGHDK and SYGVNS. Trimming cost V 3 bases and J 2 bases, with 14 bases left between them. The DNA for the CDR3 is TGTGCCAGCAGTGAGGGGCCTCCGGGGACCTACGAGCAGTACTTC. Translated, it gives CASSEGPPGTYEQYF.

The rearrangement uses TRBV6-2 or TRBV6-3 and TRBJ1-2; a possible D gene is TRBD1 (5 bases). The CDR3 length is 13 residues. Per germline, CDR1 MNHEY and CDR2 SVGEGT. V was cut by 0 bases and J by 9 bases, with 11 bases left in between. The CDR3 DNA follows: TGTGCCAGCAGTTACTCCACCAGGGAGAGCTACACCTTC. The encoded protein is CASSYSTRESYTF.

This clonotype has ten or more counts. The V and J genes are TRBV7-6 and TRBJ2-3; a possible D gene is TRBD1 (5 bases). V shed 5 bases and J shed 1 base, with 22 bases lying between them. There are 18 residues in the CDR3. Per germline, CDR1 SGHVS and CDR2 FNYEAQ. The CDR3 loop reads CASSPRPFTGSGTDTQYF. The CDR3 DNA is TGTGCCAGCAGCCCACGCCCATTTACAGGATCGGGCACAGATACGCAGTATTTT.

CDR3 DNA: TGTGCCAGTAGTATTGGGGGAAGGAATCAGCCCCAGCATTTT. It codes for CASSIGGRNQPQHF. The rearrangement joins TRBV19 to TRBJ1-5; D perhaps matches TRBD1 (5 bases). Germline-derived CDR1 and CDR2 are LNHDA and SQIVND (reference sequence). This CDR3 has 14 residues. V gave up 3 bases and J gave up 4 bases, with 10 bases separating them.

This clonotype was recorded many times. This rearrangement joins TRBV6-5 to TRBJ1-2; 10 bases are a match to TRBD1. CDR3 length: 15 amino acids. V shed 0 bases and J 4 bases; nucleotides not matched to a gene: 2. From germline, CDR1 is MNHEY and CDR2 SVGAGI. The CDR3 sequence is CASSYSGTGVYGYTF. CDR3 DNA: TGTGCCAGCAGTTACTCCGGGACAGGGGTCTATGGCTACACCTTC.

Only a few counts were recorded for this clonotype. The J gene is TRBJ1-5, the V gene TRBV6-5; the D is unclear. With 0 bases removed from V and 0 bases from J, the gap between germline ends came to 12 bases. The germline V gene has CDR1 MNHEY and CDR2 SVGAGI. The CDR3 runs 17 residues. The CDR3 region has the DNA TGTGCCAGCAGTTACTCGAGAGTTGTCGCTAGCAATCAGCCCCAGCATTTT. It specifies CASSYSRVVASNQPQHF.

This clonotype showed up just a few times. The V call is TRBV4-2, the J call TRBJ2-2; D is unresolved. The germline gives CDR1 LGHNA, CDR2 YNFKEQ. V lost 6 bases and J lost 8, with 16 bases in between. The CDR3 runs to 14 residues. The CDR3 loop is CASRQPSVGGELFF. The CDR3 region has the DNA TGTGCCAGCAGACAACCTTCGGTGGGGGGGGAGCTGTTTTTT.

This clonotype was detected ten times or more. J is TRBJ2-1 and V is TRBV28, with TRBD2 matching 9 bases. After removal of 6 bases from V and 9 bases from J, the junction contained 12 bases not matched to a gene. This CDR3 spans 15 amino acids. CDR1 is MDHEN, CDR2 SYDVKM, per germline. This CDR3 is CASRPPGTSSVEQFF. CDR3 nucleotides: TGTGCCAGCAGACCCCCCGGGACTAGCTCTGTTGAGCAGTTCTTC.

This clonotype came up many times. V usage is TRBV5-1 and J usage is TRBJ2-3; 8 nucleotides agree with TRBD1. CDR1 and CDR2 (germline): SGHRS, YFSETQ. Trimming cost V 9 bases and J 2 bases; bases outside gene matches: 8. The CDR3 totals 14 residues. In nucleotides, the CDR3 is TGCGCCAACCCGACAGGGGCGGACACAGATACGCAGTATTTT. Translating it yields CANPTGADTDTQYF.

The genes are TRBV5-1 and TRBJ1-6; no firm D call. The CDR3 runs 13 residues. V dropped 3 bases and J dropped 9 bases, with 10 bases sitting between them. The germline V gene encodes CDR1 SGHRS and CDR2 YFSETQ. CDR3 DNA: TGCGCCAGCAGCTCAGGACGGACTTCACCCCTCCACTTT. This translates into CASSSGRTSPLHF.

This clonotype came up a few times. The chain couples TRBV12-5 to TRBJ2-7, with 9 bases aligning to TRBD1. CDR1 and CDR2 from the germline V gene are LGHNT and FRNRAP. The CDR3 covers 15 residues. V shed 7 bases and J 1 base; nucleotides not matched to a gene: 8. In nucleotides, the CDR3 is TGTGCTAGTGACTCCACGGGACAGGGATCCTACGAGCAGTACTTC. Protein: CASDSTGQGSYEQYF.

The genes are TRBV24-1 and TRBJ2-5; 8 bases align to TRBD1. Germline V gene lookup returns CDR1 KGHDR and CDR2 SFDVKD. V was clipped by 2 bases and J by 5 bases; unmatched bases: 9. The CDR3 is made up of 16 amino acids. CDR3 protein: CATSDSALTGEETQYF. CDR3 DNA sequence: TGTGCCACCAGTGATTCGGCCCTGACAGGGGAGGAGACCCAGTACTTC.

This clonotype has ten or more counts. Here the CDR3 reads CASSLRGGGETQYF. The CDR3 coding sequence is TGTGCCAGCAGCCTGCGGGGGGGCGGCGAGACCCAGTACTTC. The chain has TRBV7-9 and TRBJ2-5; 9 bases align to TRBD2. CDR3 length: 14 amino acids. Germline V lookup: CDR1 SEHNR, CDR2 FQNEAQ (reference sequence). Unmatched junction bases numbered 6, after V lost 5 bases and J lost 5 bases. The full variable domain, rest sourced from reference TRBV7-9 and TRBJ2-5, is DTGVSQNPRHKITKRGQNVTFRCDPISEHNRLYWYRQTLGQGPEFLTYFQNEAQLEKSRLLSDRFSAERPKGSFSTLEIQRTEQGDSAMYLCASSLRGGGETQYFGPGTRLLVL.

Only a few counts were recorded for this clonotype. The V gene is TRBV29-1, the J gene TRBJ1-1; D is unclear. The V gene lost 7 bases and the J gene lost 4 bases, with 13 bases spanning the gap. Germline-derived CDR1 and CDR2 are SQVTM and ANQGSEA. This CDR3 comprises 12 residues. CDR3: CSGRSAGTEAFF. DNA of the CDR3: TGCAGCGGAAGATCCGCCGGCACTGAAGCTTTCTTT.

This clonotype was recorded at least ten times. The chain's CDR3 is CASSQPLLAGNNEQFF. The CDR3 DNA reads as TGTGCCAGCAGCCAACCTCTGCTAGCGGGGAACAATGAGCAGTTCTTC. The rearrangement uses TRBV4-2 and TRBJ2-1, with TRBD2 matching 9 bases. The germline V gene encodes CDR1 LGHNA and CDR2 YNFKEQ. The CDR3 extends over 16 amino acids. The J segment lost 5 bases and the V segment lost 2 bases, leaving 7 bases of the junction unmatched.

This clonotype occurred many times. The gene calls are TRBV27 and TRBJ2-1, with D maybe TRBD2 (7 bases). The CDR3 is 12 amino acids. The V end was cut by 6 bases, the J end by 10 bases, with 13 bases between. CDR1 and CDR2 (germline): MNHEY, SMNVEV (reference sequence). CDR3 coding DNA: TGTGCCAGCAGCCGCCGGGGGGCGGAGCAGTTCTTC. This codes for CASSRRGAEQFF.

The table lists this clonotype with a few counts. The chain joins TRBV20-1 to TRBJ2-3, with D perhaps matching TRBD2 (7 bases). Trimming removed 6 bases at V and 5 bases at J, with 24 bases between. From germline, CDR1 is DFQATT and CDR2 SNEGSKA (reference sequence). The CDR3 runs 16 residues. CDR3 loop: CSASGTTGGGEDTQYF. The CDR3 coding sequence is TGCAGTGCAAGCGGGACTACAGGAGGGGGGGAAGATACGCAGTATTTT.

This clonotype was counted between two and nine times. V is TRBV7-9 and J is TRBJ1-4; D is unresolved. The length of the CDR3 is 13 residues. Per germline, CDR1 SEHNR and CDR2 FQNEAQ (reference sequence). Trimming shortened V by 1 base and J by 5 bases, and 5 bases separated the two germline ends. The CDR3 here is CASSLEPNEKLFF. The CDR3 DNA is TGTGCCAGCAGCTTAGAGCCGAATGAAAAACTGTTTTTT.

This clonotype was observed a few times. The chain couples TRBV4-1 to TRBJ2-2; D call uncertain. The germline V gene encodes CDR1 MGHRA and CDR2 YSYEKL. The CDR3 length is 13 residues. V lost 2 bases and J lost 5, with 6 bases in between. The CDR3 DNA reads TGCGCCAGCAGCCAACTGGATACCGGGGAGCTGTTTTTT. It encodes CASSQLDTGELFF.

The chain couples TRBV21-1 to TRBJ2-7. TRBV21-1 is annotated as a pseudogene. The CDR3 spans 12 residues. The CDR3, as DNA: TGTGCCAGCAGCAAACCCCCCTACGAGCAGTACGTC. Amino acids: CASSKPPYEQYV.

Worth noting for this clonotype: A read error may explain this, as a much larger clone is one base away. The CDR3 region is CASRRLAEETQFF. The CDR3 nucleotides read TGCGCCAGCCGGCGGCTAGCGGAAGAGACCCAGTTCTTC. The chain uses TRBV5-1 and TRBJ2-5; 7 bases agree with TRBD2. The DNA end is a closer match to TRBJ2-1, so the J assignment may be wrong. Germline CDR1 is SGHRS and CDR2 is YFSETQ. CDR3 size: 13 residues.

This clonotype was detected many times. The rearrangement joins TRBV14 to TRBJ1-1, with D possibly being TRBD1 (5 bases). The CDR3 has 14 amino acids. V was pared by 7 bases and J by 0 bases, with 12 bases between. Germline CDR1 and CDR2: SGHDN and FVKESK. DNA of the CDR3: TGTGCCAGCACCACAGGACTGTTGAACACTGAAGCTTTCTTT. Translated, it gives CASTTGLLNTEAFF.